The following is a T cell receptor beta chain sequence with its context. As yet, its antigen is unknown. This entry is derived from a study of shared clonotypes between healthy human individuals. Study-level points and caveats: About 5% of naive CD4 clonotypes were shared across several donors. Blood was the only sampled material, and tissue repertoires likely differ. Non-shared clonotypes had lower generation probabilities than those shared by all four donors.

Trimming removed 8 bases at V and 10 bases at J, with 11 bases between. This CDR3 comprises 11 residues. Repertoires were generated with immunoSEQ multiplex PCR, while TCRdb's copy carries only in-frame clones and drops some. The sample consists of about 1 million clones, about 74% of them appearing once. From CD4+ cells came CD45RA+ naive and CD45RA-negative memory subsets. The receptor was derived from a man between 18 and 35 years old in good health. The rearrangement links TRBV23-1 to TRBJ1-4; D gene ambiguous. TRBV23-1 is sorted into the ORF group, with uncertain function. The sequenced sample consisted of memory CD4+ T cells sorted from blood. Specified subset: CD45RA-negative fraction. CDR3 DNA sequence: TGCGCCAGCGGGGTAATAGGAAAACTGTTTTTT. Translation gives CASGVIGKLFF.